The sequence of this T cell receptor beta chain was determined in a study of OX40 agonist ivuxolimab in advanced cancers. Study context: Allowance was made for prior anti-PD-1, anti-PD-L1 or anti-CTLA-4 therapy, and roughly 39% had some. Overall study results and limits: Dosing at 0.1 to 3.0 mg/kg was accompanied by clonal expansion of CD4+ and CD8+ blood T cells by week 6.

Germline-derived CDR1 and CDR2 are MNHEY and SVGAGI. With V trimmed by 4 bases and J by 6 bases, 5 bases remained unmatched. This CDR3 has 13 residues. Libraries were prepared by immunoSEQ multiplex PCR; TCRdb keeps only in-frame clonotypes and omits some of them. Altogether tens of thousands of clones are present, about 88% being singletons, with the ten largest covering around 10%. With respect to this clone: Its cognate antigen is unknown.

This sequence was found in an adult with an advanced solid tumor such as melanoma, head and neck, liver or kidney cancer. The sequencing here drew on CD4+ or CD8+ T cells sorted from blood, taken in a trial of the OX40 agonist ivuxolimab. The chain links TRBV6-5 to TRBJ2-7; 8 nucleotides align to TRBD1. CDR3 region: CASSWGQEGEQYF. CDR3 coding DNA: TGTGCCAGCAGTTGGGGACAGGAGGGCGAGCAGTACTTC.